This record concerns one T cell receptor (beta chain) sequence. Its antigen remains unknown. This sample stems from a study of cytomegalovirus exposure and HLA in healthy donors. Study as a whole: It was reported in a later analysis that the same platform had been used for the 90 to 150 validation repertoires as for the approximately 700 first-cohort repertoires.

This CDR3 is built from 21 residues. V was clipped by 7 bases and J by 0 bases; unmatched bases: 24. Germline CDR1 is ENHRY and CDR2 is SYGVKD. Study outcomes and limitations: Rarity held for most TCR sequences, but there were some public TCRs that occurred in many donors.

TCRdb keeps only in-frame clones here, not all; method: immunoSEQ multiplex PCR. The sample carries 95,000 to 150,000 clones, roughly 89% recorded once. The chain joins TRBV10-3 to TRBJ1-5; 7 bases agree with TRBD1. The source is a woman aged 18-29 years in good health and CMV-seronegative. The specimen sequenced was PBMCs. CDR3 sequence (DNA): TGTGCCATCACCATTGGACAGGCCACCCGCGCTATTTCTTATAGCAATCAGCCCCAGCATTTT. Translation: CAITIGQATRAISYSNQPQHF.